This TCR beta chain was captured in a study of preoperative IRX-2 immunotherapy in early breast cancer. Stated treatment: preoperative locoregional IRX-2 cytokine immunotherapy. Generated by immunoSEQ multiplex PCR, the TCRdb table keeps only in-frame clones and is missing some. The profile shows 20,000 to 30,000 clones, 78% of them singletons. This clone occurred a few times. The CDR3 covers 12 residues. V was clipped by 6 bases and J by 0 bases, with 3 bases between them. Per germline, CDR1 MNHGY and CDR2 SAAAGT. The rearrangement joins TRBV6-8 to TRBJ1-5; no clear D gene. This material consisted of lymph node tissue, taken before IRX-2 immunotherapy. This receptor was obtained from a human donor with breast cancer. The CDR3 sequence: CASRGSNQPQHF. The CDR3 bases are TGTGCCAGCAGGGGTAGCAATCAGCCCCAGCATTTT.